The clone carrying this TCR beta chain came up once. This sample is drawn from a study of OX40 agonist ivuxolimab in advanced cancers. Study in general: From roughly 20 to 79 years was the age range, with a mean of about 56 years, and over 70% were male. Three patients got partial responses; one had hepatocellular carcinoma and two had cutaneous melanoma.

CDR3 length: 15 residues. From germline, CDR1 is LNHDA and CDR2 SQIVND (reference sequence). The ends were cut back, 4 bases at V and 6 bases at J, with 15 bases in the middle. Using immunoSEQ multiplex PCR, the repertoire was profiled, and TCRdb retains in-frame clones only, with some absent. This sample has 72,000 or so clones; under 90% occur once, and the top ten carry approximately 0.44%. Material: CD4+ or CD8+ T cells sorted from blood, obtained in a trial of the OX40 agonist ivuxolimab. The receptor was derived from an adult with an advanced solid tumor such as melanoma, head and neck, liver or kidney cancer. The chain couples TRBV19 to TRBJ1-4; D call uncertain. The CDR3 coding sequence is TGTGCCAGTAGTACAAGACACTCGAGGCATGAAAAACTGTTTTTT. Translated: CASSTRHSRHEKLFF.